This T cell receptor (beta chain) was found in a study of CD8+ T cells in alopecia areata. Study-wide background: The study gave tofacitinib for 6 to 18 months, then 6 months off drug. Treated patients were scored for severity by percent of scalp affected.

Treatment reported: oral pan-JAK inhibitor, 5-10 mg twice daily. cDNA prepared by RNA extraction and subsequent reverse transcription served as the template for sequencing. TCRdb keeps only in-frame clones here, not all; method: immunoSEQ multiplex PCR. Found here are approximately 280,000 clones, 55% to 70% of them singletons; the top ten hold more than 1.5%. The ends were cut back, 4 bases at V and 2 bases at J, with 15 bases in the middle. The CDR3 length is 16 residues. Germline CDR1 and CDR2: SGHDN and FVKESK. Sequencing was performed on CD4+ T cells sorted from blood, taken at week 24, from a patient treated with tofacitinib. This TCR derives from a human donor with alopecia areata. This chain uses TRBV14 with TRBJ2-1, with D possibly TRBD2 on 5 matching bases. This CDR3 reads CASSPPGVRTYNEQFF. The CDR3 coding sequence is TGTGCCAGCAGCCCACCCGGGGTTCGGACCTACAATGAGCAGTTCTTC.